This T cell receptor beta chain derives from a study of blood T cell repertoires in COVID-19. About the study: PBMCs, B-cell-depleted T cells, or T cells were the source of the cDNA or gDNA that made up the material.

Using immunoSEQ multiplex PCR, the repertoire was profiled, and TCRdb retains in-frame clones only, with some absent. The repertoire holds more than 150,000 clones, with approximately 80% as singletons. The length of the CDR3 is 15 residues. Per the germline V gene, CDR1 is SGHRS and CDR2 is YFSETQ. V shed 4 bases and J 3 bases; nucleotides not matched to a gene: 3. Those who participated ranged in age from roughly 18 to 89 years and resided in approximately 26 US areas. Each participant's cohort was designated according to participant-reported clinical history. This clone has only one observation. At the DNA level, this CDR3 is encoded by other sequences in the same sample as well.

The J gene is TRBJ2-5, the V gene TRBV5-1, with 13 nucleotides matching TRBD2. This receptor was taken from a man aged 55-75 years who had been exposed to COVID-19. Sample: PBMCs or T cells enriched from blood (not recorded which). Here the CDR3 DNA reads TGCGCCAGCAGCCGTGGGACTAGCGGGAAAGAGACCCAGTACTTC. Translation: CASSRGTSGKETQYF. The full variable domain, with the rest looked up from reference TRBV5-1 and TRBJ2-5, is KAGVTQTPRYLIKTRGQQVTLSCSPISGHRSVSWYQQTPGQGLQFLFEYFSETQRNKGNFPGRFSGRQFSNSRSEMNVSTLELGDSALYLCASSRGTSGKETQYFGPGTRLLVL.